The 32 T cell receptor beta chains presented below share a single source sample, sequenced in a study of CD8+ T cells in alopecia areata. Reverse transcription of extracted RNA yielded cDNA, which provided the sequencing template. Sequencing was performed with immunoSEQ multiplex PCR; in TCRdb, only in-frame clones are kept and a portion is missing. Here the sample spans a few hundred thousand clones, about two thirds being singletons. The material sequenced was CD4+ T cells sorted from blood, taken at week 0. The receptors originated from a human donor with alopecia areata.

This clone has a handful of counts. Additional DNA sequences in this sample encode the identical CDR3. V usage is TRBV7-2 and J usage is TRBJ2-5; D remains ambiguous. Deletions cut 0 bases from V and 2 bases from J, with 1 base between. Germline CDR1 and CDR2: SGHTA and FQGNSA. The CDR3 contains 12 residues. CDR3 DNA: TGTGCCAGCAGCTTAGCACAAGAGACCCAGTACTTC. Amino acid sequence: CASSLAQETQYF.

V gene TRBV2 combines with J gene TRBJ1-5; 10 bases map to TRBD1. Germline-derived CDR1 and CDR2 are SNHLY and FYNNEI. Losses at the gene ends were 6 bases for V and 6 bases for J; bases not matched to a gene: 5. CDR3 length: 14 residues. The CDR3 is CASSSRQGAQPQHF. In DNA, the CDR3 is TGTGCCAGCAGCTCCCGACAGGGGGCTCAGCCCCAGCATTTT.

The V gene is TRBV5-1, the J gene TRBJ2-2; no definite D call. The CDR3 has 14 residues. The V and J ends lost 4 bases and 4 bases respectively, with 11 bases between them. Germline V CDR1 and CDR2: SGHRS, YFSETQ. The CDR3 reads CASSPEGLTGELFF. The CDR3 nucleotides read TGCGCCAGCAGCCCCGAAGGTCTCACCGGGGAGCTGTTTTTT.

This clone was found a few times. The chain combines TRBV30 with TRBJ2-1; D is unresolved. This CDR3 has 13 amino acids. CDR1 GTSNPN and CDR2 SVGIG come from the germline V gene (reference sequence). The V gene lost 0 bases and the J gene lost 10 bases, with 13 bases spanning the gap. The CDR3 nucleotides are TGTGCCTGGAGTGTAGGCCAGCGTGACGAGCAGTTCTTC. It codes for CAWSVGQRDEQFF.

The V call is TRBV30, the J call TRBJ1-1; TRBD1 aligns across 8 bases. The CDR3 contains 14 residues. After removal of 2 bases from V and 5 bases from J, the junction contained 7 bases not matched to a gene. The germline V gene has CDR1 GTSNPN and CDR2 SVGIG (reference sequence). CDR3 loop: CAWSSGGDRTEAFF. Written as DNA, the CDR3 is TGTGCCTGGAGTTCAGGGGGCGATAGGACTGAAGCTTTCTTT.

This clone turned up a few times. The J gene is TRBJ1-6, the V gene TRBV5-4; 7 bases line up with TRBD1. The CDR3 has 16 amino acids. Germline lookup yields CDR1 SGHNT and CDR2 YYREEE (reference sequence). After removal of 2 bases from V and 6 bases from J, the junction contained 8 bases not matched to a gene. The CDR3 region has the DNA TGTGCCAGCAGCTTAGATATGACAGGGACTAATTCACCCCTCCACTTT. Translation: CASSLDMTGTNSPLHF. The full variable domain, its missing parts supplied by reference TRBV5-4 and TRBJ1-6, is ETGVTQSPTHLIKTRGQQVTLRCSSQSGHNTVSWYQQALGQGPQFIFQYYREEENGRGNFPPRFSGLQFPNYSSELNVNALELDDSALYLCASSLDMTGTNSPLHFGNGTRLTVT.

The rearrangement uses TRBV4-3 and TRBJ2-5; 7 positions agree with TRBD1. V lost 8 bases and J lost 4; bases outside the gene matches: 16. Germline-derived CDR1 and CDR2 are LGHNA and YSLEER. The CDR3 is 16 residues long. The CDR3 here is CASGPGRTGVGETQYF. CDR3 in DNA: TGCGCCAGCGGACCAGGACGTACAGGGGTAGGAGAGACCCAGTACTTC.

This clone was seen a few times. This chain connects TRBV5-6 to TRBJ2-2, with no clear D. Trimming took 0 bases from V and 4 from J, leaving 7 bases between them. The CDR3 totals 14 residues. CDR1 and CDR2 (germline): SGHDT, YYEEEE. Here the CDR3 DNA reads TGTGCCAGCAGCTTGGTAATACTCACCGGGGAGCTGTTTTTT. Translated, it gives CASSLVILTGELFF.

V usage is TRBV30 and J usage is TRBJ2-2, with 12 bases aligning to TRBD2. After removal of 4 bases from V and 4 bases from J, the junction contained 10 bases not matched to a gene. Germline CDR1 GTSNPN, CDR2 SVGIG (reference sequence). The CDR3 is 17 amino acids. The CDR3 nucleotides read TGTGCCTGGACCCCACTAGCGGGGGGCTCGATCACCGGGGAGCTGTTTTTT. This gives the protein CAWTPLAGGSITGELFF.

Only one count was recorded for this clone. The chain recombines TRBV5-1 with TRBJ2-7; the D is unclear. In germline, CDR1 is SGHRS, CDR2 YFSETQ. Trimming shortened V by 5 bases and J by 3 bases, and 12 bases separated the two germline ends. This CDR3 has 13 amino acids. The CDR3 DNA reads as TGCGCCAGCAGTACCTCTAATAACTACGAGCAGTACTTC. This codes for CASSTSNNYEQYF.

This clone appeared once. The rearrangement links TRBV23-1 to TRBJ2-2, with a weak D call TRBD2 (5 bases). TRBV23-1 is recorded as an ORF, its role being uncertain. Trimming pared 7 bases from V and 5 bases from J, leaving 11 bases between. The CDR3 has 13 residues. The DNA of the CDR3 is TGCGCCAGCATCCCAGGCGGGACCGGGGAGCTGTTTTTT. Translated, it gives CASIPGGTGELFF.

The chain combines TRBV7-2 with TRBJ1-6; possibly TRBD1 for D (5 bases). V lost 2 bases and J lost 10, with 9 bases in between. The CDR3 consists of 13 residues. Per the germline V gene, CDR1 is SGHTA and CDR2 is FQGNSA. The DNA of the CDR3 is TGTGCCAGCAGCTTACAGGGTGGATCACCCCTCCACTTT. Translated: CASSLQGGSPLHF.

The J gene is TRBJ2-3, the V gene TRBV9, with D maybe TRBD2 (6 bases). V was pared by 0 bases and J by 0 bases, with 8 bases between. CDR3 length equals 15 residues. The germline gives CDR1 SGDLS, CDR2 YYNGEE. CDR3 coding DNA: TGTGCCAGCAGCGTAGTAGCGGAGAGCACAGATACGCAGTATTTT. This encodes CASSVVAESTDTQYF.

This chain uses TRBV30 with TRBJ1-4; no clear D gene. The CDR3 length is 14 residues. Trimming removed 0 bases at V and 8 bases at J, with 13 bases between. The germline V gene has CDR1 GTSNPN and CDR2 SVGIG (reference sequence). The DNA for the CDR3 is TGTGCCTGGAGTGTTTTGAGCTGGAAAGAAAAACTGTTTTTT. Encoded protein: CAWSVLSWKEKLFF.

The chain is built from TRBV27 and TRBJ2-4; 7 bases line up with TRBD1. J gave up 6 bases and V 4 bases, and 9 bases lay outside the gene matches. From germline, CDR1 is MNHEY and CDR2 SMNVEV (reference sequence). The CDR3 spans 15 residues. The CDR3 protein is CASSSKGGVGNIQYF. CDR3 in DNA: TGTGCCAGCAGTTCAAAAGGGGGCGTAGGAAACATTCAGTACTTC.

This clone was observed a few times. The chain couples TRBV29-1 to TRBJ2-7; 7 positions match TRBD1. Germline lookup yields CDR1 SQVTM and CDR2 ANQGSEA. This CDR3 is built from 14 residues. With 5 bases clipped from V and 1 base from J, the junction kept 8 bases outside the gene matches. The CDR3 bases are TGCAGCGTTCGAAGGGACAGCGCATCCTACGAGCAGTACTTC. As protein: CSVRRDSASYEQYF.

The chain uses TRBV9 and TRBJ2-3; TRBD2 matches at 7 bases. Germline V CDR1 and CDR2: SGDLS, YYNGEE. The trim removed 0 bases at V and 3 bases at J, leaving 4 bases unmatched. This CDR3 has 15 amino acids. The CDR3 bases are TGTGCCAGCAGCGTAGGCGGGGGTAGAACAGATACGCAGTATTTT. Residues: CASSVGGGRTDTQYF.

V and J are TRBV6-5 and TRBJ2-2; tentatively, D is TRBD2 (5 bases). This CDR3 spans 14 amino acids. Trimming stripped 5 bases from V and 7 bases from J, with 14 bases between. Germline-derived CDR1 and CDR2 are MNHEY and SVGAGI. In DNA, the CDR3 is TGTGCCAGCAGTCTCTCTAGCTTCGGCGGGGAGCTGTTTTTT. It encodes CASSLSSFGGELFF.

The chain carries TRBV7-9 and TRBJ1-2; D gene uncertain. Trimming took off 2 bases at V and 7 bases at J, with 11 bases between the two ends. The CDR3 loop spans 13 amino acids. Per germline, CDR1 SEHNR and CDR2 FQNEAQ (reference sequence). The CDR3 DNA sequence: TGTGCCAGCAGCTTAATATCCGCGGGTGGCTACACCTTC. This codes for CASSLISAGGYTF.

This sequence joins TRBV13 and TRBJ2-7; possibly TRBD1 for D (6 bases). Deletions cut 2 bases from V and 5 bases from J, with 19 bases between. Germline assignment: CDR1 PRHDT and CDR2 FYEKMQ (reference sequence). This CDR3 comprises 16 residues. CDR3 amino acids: CASSLINLDRSHEQYF. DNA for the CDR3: TGTGCCAGCAGCTTAATTAATCTTGACAGGTCCCACGAGCAGTACTTC.

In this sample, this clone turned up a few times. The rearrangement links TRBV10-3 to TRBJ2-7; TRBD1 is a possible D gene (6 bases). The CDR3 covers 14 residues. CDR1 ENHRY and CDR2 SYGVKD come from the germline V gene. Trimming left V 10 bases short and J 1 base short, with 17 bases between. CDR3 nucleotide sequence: TGTGCCAGCCTCTCGGGACACGGGTCCTACGAGCAGTACTTC. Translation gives CASLSGHGSYEQYF.

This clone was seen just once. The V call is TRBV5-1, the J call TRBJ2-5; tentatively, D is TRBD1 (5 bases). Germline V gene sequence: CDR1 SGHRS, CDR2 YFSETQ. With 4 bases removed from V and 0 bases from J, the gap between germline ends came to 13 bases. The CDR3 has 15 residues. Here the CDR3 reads CASSPSRVYQETQYF. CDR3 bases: TGCGCCAGCAGCCCTTCCAGGGTGTACCAAGAGACCCAGTACTTC.

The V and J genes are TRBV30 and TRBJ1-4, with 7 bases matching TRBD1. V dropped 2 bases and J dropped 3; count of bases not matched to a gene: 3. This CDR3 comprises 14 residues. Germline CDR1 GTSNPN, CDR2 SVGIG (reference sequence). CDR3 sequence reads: CAWSRGQPNEKLFF. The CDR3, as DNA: TGTGCCTGGAGTAGGGGACAGCCTAATGAAAAACTGTTTTTT. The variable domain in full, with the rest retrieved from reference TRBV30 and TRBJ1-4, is SQTIHQWPATLVQPVGSPLSLECTVEGTSNPNLYWYRQAAGRGLQLLFYSVGIGQISSEVPQNLSASRPQDRQFILSSKKLLLSDSGFYLCAWSRGQPNEKLFFGSGTQLSVL.

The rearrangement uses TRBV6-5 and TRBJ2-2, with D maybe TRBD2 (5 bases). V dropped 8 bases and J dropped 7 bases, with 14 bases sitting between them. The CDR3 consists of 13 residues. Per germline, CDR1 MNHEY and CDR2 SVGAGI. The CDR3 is CASRVGAGGELFF. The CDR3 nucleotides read TGTGCCAGCCGAGTAGGCGCGGGCGGGGAGCTGTTTTTT.

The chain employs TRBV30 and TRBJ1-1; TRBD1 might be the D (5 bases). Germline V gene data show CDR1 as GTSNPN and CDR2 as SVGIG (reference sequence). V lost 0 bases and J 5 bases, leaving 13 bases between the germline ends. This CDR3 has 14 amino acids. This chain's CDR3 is CAWSVGQGQTEAFF. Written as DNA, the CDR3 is TGTGCCTGGAGTGTGGGGCAGGGCCAAACTGAAGCTTTCTTT. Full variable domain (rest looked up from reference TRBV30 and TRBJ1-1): SQTIHQWPATLVQPVGSPLSLECTVEGTSNPNLYWYRQAAGRGLQLLFYSVGIGQISSEVPQNLSASRPQDRQFILSSKKLLLSDSGFYLCAWSVGQGQTEAFFGQGTRLTVV.

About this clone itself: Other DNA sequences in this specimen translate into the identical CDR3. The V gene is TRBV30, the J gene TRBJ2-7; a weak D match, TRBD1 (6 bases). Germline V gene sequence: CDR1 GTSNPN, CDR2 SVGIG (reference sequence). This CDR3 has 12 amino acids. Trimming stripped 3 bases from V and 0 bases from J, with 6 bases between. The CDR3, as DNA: TGTGCCTGGAGACAGGGCTCCTACGAGCAGTACTTC. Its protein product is CAWRQGSYEQYF.

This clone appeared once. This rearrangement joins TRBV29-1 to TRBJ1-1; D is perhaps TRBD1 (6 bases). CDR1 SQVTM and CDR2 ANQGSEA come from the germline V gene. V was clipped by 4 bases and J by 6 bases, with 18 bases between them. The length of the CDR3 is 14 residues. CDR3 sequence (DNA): TGCAGCGTTGTGGGACAAGTCACAACAGCTGAAGCTTTCTTT. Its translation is CSVVGQVTTAEAFF.

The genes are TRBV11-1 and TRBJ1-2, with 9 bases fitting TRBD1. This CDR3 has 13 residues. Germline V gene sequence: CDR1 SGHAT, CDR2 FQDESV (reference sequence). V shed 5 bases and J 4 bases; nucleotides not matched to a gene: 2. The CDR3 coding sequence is TGTGCCAGCAGCCCGGGACAGGGCTATGGCTACACCTTC. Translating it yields CASSPGQGYGYTF.

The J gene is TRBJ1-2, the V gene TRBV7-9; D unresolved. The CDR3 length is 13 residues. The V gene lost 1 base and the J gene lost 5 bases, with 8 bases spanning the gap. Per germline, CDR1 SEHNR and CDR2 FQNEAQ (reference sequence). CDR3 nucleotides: TGTGCCAGCAGCTTAGTGAGCAGTTATGGCTACACCTTC. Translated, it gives CASSLVSSYGYTF.

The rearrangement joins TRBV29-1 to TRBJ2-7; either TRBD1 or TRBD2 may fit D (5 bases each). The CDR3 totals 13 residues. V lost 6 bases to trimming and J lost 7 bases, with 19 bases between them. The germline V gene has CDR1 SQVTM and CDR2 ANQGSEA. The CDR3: CSVREAGRREQYF. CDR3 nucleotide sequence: TGCAGCGTGAGGGAAGCAGGGCGAAGGGAGCAGTACTTC.

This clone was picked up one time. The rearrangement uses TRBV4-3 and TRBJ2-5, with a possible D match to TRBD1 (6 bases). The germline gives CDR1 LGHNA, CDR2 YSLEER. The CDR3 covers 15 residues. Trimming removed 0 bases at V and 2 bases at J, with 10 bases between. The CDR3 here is CASSQDLTGQETQYF. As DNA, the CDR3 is TGCGCCAGCAGCCAAGATCTCACAGGGCAAGAGACCCAGTACTTC.

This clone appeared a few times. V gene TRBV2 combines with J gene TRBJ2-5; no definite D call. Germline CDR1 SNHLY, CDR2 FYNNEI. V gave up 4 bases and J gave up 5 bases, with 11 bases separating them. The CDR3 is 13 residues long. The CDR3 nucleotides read TGTGCCAGCAGTGGTATCCTAGGGGAGACCCAGTACTTC. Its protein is CASSGILGETQYF.